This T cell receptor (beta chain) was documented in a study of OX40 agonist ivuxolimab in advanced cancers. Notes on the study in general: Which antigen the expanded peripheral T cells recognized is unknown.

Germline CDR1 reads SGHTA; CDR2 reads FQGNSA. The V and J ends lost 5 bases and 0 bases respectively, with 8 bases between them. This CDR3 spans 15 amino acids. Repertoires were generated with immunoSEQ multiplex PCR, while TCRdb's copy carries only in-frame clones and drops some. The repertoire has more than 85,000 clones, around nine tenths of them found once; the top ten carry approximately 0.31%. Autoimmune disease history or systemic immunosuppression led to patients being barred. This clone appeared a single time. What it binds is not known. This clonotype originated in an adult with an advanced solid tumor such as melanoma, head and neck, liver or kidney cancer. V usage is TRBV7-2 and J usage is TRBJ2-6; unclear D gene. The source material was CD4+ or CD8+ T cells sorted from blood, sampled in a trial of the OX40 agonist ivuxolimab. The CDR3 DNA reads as TGTGCCAGCAGCCCTCAGCACTCTGGGGCCAACGTCCTGACTTTC. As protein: CASSPQHSGANVLTF.